This note documents a single TCR beta chain sequence. This sample was included in a study of blood T cells in healthy people across ages. Germline CDR1 reads DFQATT; CDR2 reads SNEGSKA (reference sequence). The CDR3 covers 13 residues. Combining a sample-barcoded 5' primer with a J-beta primer mix, a second PCR ran for roughly 6 to 12 cycles. Every single cDNA molecule received a tag from a template-switch adaptor with 12 random nucleotides. TCRdb re-called the 5' RACE reads through MiXCR, storing one row per CDR3 protein. The data hold around 780,000 distinct CDR3 sequences, with roughly 25% observed a single time. Each sample gave at least 7 million isolated PBMCs. This sample was shared with a second study, whose subject was T cells of mothers and their children. Turning to that study: Whether pairs are related or unrelated, thymic selection shapes their TCR recombination output in much the same way.

The clonotype comes from a boy younger than 18 in good health. The V call is TRBV20-1, the J call TRBJ2-5, with 8 bases that match TRBD1. The end of the DNA fits TRBJ2-7 better, so the J call may be wrong. The source material was blood. This chain's CDR3 is CSATGGAEYEQYF. CDR3 DNA: TGCAGTGCTACAGGGGGCGCTGAATACGAGCAGTACTTC.